This TCR beta chain was captured in a study of human T cells and chemical hapten exposure. As originally analysed: Sequenced samples showed a median of roughly 99,000 TCRs each, with counts running from about 20,000 to 690,000. TCRdb reprocessed the RACE reads via MiXCR and lists one record per CDR3 protein. The V and J calls reflect TCRdb's pipeline rather than the authors' work. The data contain roughly 110,000 distinct CDR3 sequences, roughly an eighth of them singletons. Regarding time point: pre-sensitization, week 0. Treatment noted: therapeutic diphenylcyclopropenone sensitization with weekly scalp DPC. Non-pregnant alopecia patients aged 18 to 70, suitable for DPC therapy. The authors' total RNA extraction used unfractionated whole blood. The table lists this clonotype with a few counts. This clonotype was obtained from a woman between 50 and 59 years old with alopecia areata. Some clones in this sample may be carry-over from other donors' samples. Sequencing was performed on whole blood, taken in connection with sensitization to the hapten diphenylcyclopropenone (DPC).

The CDR3 reads CASSLAGGYRNEQFF. The CDR3 region has the DNA TGTGCCAGCAGCTTAGCGGGGGGCTACAGGAATGAGCAGTTCTTC. This sequence joins TRBV11-3 and TRBJ2-1; TRBD2 might be the D (7 bases). Looked up from germline, CDR1 is SGHNT and CDR2 is YENEEA. The CDR3 extends over 15 amino acids. V dropped 1 base and J dropped 7 bases, with 14 bases sitting between them.